These 18 T cell receptor beta chains share one sample of origin, sequenced in a study of graft-versus-host responses after intestinal transplantation. Some clones are missing from TCRdb's copy, which holds only in-frame ones; the method was immunoSEQ multiplex PCR. The repertoire includes roughly 28,000 clones, about 92% of them detected once, and just over 0.7% sits in the top ten. The sample in question was PBMCs, obtained 66 days after intestinal transplant. These receptors all stem from a human patient who received an intestinal transplant, so some T cells may come from the graft donor.

This sequence joins TRBV30 and TRBJ2-7, with D perhaps matching TRBD1 or TRBD2 (5 bases each). The CDR3 loop spans 14 amino acids. V was cut by 3 bases and J by 3 bases, with 15 bases left in between. CDR1 and CDR2 (germline): GTSNPN, SVGIG (reference sequence). The DNA of the CDR3 is TGTGCCTGGAGACGGGACCTCAAGGGCTACGAGCAGTACTTC. This translates into CAWRRDLKGYEQYF.

The V gene is TRBV4-2, the J gene TRBJ1-1; no clear D. With 4 bases removed from V and 1 base from J, the gap between germline ends came to 13 bases. Germline CDR1 and CDR2: LGHNA and YNFKEQ. The CDR3 loop spans 15 amino acids. The DNA for the CDR3 is TGTGCCAGCAGCCTAATCGGGGAATCGAACACTGAAGCTTTCTTT. Its protein is CASSLIGESNTEAFF.

The chain recombines TRBV4-3 with TRBJ2-2, with no clear D. This CDR3 has 16 residues. In germline, CDR1 is LGHNA, CDR2 YSLEER. V lost 1 base, J lost 0 bases, and 9 bases lay in between. As DNA, the CDR3 is TGCGCCAGCAGCCAAGTATCACCGTCGAACACCGGGGAGCTGTTTTTT. Amino acids: CASSQVSPSNTGELFF.

This chain joins TRBV28 and TRBJ2-7, with TRBD1 identical over 7 bases. CDR3 length: 15 residues. CDR1 is MDHEN and CDR2 is SYDVKM in the germline V gene. J was trimmed by 0 bases and V by 6 bases; bases with no gene match: 8. The CDR3 nucleotides read TGTGCCAGCAGCTCAGACAGGGAAAGCTCCTACGAGCAGTACTTC. Its protein product is CASSSDRESSYEQYF.

This clone was picked up a small number of times. The V call is TRBV30, the J call TRBJ2-1; 11 bases map to TRBD2. The germline gives CDR1 GTSNPN, CDR2 SVGIG (reference sequence). The CDR3 totals 15 residues. Losses at the gene ends were 4 bases for V and 4 bases for J; bases not matched to a gene: 6. The CDR3 nucleotides read TGTGCCTGGAATGCACTAGCGGGAGCGTACAATGAGCAGTTCTTC. It yields the protein CAWNALAGAYNEQFF.

This chain links TRBV9 with TRBJ2-7; 7 bases fit TRBD1. V lost 2 bases to trimming and J lost 2 bases; unmatched junction nucleotides: 1. CDR1 and CDR2 from the germline V gene are SGDLS and YYNGEE. This CDR3 spans 13 amino acids. In nucleotides, the CDR3 is TGTGCCAGCAGCGTGGGACAGACCTACGAGCAGTACTTC. Translation gives CASSVGQTYEQYF.

A single count supports this clone. This chain joins TRBV5-1 and TRBJ1-6, with TRBD1 matching 7 bases. This CDR3 spans 15 amino acids. V lost 5 bases, J lost 11 bases, and 13 bases stayed unmatched. CDR1 and CDR2 from the germline V gene are SGHRS and YFSETQ. CDR3 DNA sequence: TGCGCCAGCAGTTCGGGGGAGGGGGCGAGAACACCCCTCCACTTT. This sequence encodes CASSSGEGARTPLHF.

V and J are TRBV4-2 and TRBJ2-1; 12 nucleotides agree with TRBD2. CDR1 and CDR2 (germline): LGHNA, YNFKEQ. The CDR3 loop spans 15 amino acids. V lost 6 bases, J lost 3 bases, and 3 bases stayed unmatched. The CDR3 DNA sequence: TGTGCCAGCAGATCGACTAGCGGGAGCTACAATGAGCAGTTCTTC. This codes for CASRSTSGSYNEQFF.

The chain is built from TRBV5-6 and TRBJ2-7; perhaps TRBD1 as D (5 bases). V shed 4 bases and J shed 1 base, with 9 bases lying between them. CDR1 and CDR2 from the germline V gene are SGHDT and YYEEEE. The CDR3 spans 13 residues. Written as DNA, the CDR3 is TGTGCCAGCAGCACCTCAGGGTCCTACGAGCAGTACTTC. Its protein product is CASSTSGSYEQYF.

The rearrangement uses TRBV4-3 and TRBJ2-7; tentative D call: TRBD2 (6 bases). Germline V lookup: CDR1 LGHNA, CDR2 YSLEER. Trimming removed 2 bases at V and 7 bases at J, with 24 bases between. The CDR3 covers 17 residues. CDR3 residues: CASSQNYKLGDGGEQYF. The CDR3 region has the DNA TGCGCCAGCAGCCAAAACTATAAATTAGGGGACGGAGGGGAGCAGTACTTC.

The chain recombines TRBV7-9 with TRBJ2-5; D may be TRBD1 (5 bases). This CDR3 has 19 amino acids. V gave up 5 bases and J gave up 1 base, with 26 bases separating them. CDR1 and CDR2 (germline): SEHNR, FQNEAQ (reference sequence). In DNA, the CDR3 is TGTGCCAGCAGCCACACACCAACTTACCAGGGATCGGGCCAAGAGACCCAGTACTTC. It specifies CASSHTPTYQGSGQETQYF. The whole variable domain, filled in from reference TRBV7-9 and TRBJ2-5, reads DTGVSQNPRHKITKRGQNVTFRCDPISEHNRLYWYRQTLGQGPEFLTYFQNEAQLEKSRLLSDRFSAERPKGSFSTLEIQRTEQGDSAMYLCASSHTPTYQGSGQETQYFGPGTRLLVL.

The genes are TRBV19 and TRBJ2-7; D unclear. The length of the CDR3 is 14 residues. Germline lookup yields CDR1 LNHDA and CDR2 SQIVND (reference sequence). V was cut by 5 bases and J by 0 bases, with 11 bases left in between. CDR3: CASSLRMSSYEQYF. CDR3 DNA: TGTGCCAGTAGTCTGCGTATGAGCTCCTACGAGCAGTACTTC.

The chain has TRBV4-1 and TRBJ2-1; 7 bases line up with TRBD2. This CDR3 is built from 14 residues. Germline V gene sequence: CDR1 MGHRA, CDR2 YSYEKL. After removal of 1 base from V and 8 bases from J, the junction contained 5 bases not matched to a gene. The CDR3 region has the DNA TGCGCCAGCAGCCAAGTCGCCCGGGGGGATGAGCAGTTCTTC. Its translation: CASSQVARGDEQFF.

The chain employs TRBV13 and TRBJ1-3, with D unclear. Trimming shortened V by 3 bases and J by 0 bases, and 12 bases separated the two germline ends. Germline V CDR1 and CDR2: PRHDT, FYEKMQ (reference sequence). The CDR3 is 16 amino acids. Here the CDR3 DNA reads TGTGCCAGCAGCTTTGCCCTAGAAGGCTCTGGAAACACCATATATTTT. Its protein product is CASSFALEGSGNTIYF. The full variable domain, rest sourced from reference TRBV13 and TRBJ1-3, is AAGVIQSPRHLIKEKRETATLKCYPIPRHDTVYWYQQGPGQDPQFLISFYEKMQSDKGSIPDRFSAQQFSDYHSELNMSSLELGDSALYFCASSFALEGSGNTIYFGEGSWLTVV.

This chain connects TRBV7-6 to TRBJ1-2; 8 bases are shared with TRBD1. CDR1 SGHVS and CDR2 FNYEAQ come from the germline V gene. V was pared by 5 bases and J by 6 bases, with 11 bases of the junction left unmatched. There are 15 residues in the CDR3. The CDR3 sequence: CASSPTTGGGHGYTF. The CDR3 DNA reads as TGTGCCAGCAGCCCCACTACAGGGGGGGGACATGGCTACACCTTC.

The V and J genes are TRBV4-1 and TRBJ2-7; TRBD1 aligns across 9 bases. The CDR3 spans 14 residues. CDR1 is MGHRA and CDR2 is YSYEKL in the germline V gene. The junction had 4 bases not matched to a gene; V was cut back by 3 bases and J by 4 bases. DNA of the CDR3: TGCGCCAGCAGCCACGGGACAGGGCAATACGAGCAGTACTTC. Amino acid sequence: CASSHGTGQYEQYF.

This chain connects TRBV30 to TRBJ2-1, with D hard to call. With 2 bases removed from V and 7 bases from J, the gap between germline ends came to 9 bases. The CDR3 has 12 residues. The germline V gene encodes CDR1 GTSNPN and CDR2 SVGIG (reference sequence). The CDR3 reads CAWSYVGNEQFF. CDR3 bases: TGTGCCTGGAGTTACGTAGGGAATGAGCAGTTCTTC. The whole variable domain, remainder taken from reference TRBV30 and TRBJ2-1, is SQTIHQWPATLVQPVGSPLSLECTVEGTSNPNLYWYRQAAGRGLQLLFYSVGIGQISSEVPQNLSASRPQDRQFILSSKKLLLSDSGFYLCAWSYVGNEQFFGPGTRLTVL.

Only one count was recorded for this clone. This chain uses TRBV7-6 with TRBJ1-1, with D perhaps TRBD1 (5 bases). Germline V CDR1 and CDR2: SGHVS, FNYEAQ. Deletions cut 1 base from V and 1 base from J, with 10 bases between. This CDR3 comprises 15 residues. The CDR3 DNA follows: TGTGCCAGCAGCTTAGGGGGACGGAAGAACACTGAAGCTTTCTTT. Translating gives CASSLGGRKNTEAFF.